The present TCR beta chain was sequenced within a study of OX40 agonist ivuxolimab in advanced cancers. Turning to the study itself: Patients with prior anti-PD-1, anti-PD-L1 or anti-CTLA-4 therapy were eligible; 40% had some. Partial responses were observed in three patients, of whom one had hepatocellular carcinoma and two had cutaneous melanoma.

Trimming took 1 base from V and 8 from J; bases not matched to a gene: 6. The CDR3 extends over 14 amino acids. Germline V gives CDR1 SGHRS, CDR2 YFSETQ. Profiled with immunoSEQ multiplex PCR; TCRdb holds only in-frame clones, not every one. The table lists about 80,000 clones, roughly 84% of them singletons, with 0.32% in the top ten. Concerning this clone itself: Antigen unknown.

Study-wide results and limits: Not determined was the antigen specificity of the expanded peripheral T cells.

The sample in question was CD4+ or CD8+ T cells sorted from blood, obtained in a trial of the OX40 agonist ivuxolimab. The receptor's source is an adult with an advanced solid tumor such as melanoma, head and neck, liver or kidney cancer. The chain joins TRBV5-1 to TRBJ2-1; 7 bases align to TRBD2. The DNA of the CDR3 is TGCGCCAGCAGCTTGTTGGCTAGCGGCGATGAGCAGTTCTTC. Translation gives CASSLLASGDEQFF. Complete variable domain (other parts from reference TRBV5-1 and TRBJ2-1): KAGVTQTPRYLIKTRGQQVTLSCSPISGHRSVSWYQQTPGQGLQFLFEYFSETQRNKGNFPGRFSGRQFSNSRSEMNVSTLELGDSALYLCASSLLASGDEQFFGPGTRLTVL.